This record concerns one TCR beta chain sequence. Time point meaning: newly diagnosed GD, antithyroid drugs for less than 3 months. TCR sequences were obtained from RNA taken from PBMCs. The entry originates in a study of regulatory T cells in long-lasting Graves disease. CDR3-region Arm-PCR and iRepertoire HTBI primers produced the TCR beta libraries. TCRdb ran MiXCR on the multiplex PCR reads and lists one entry per CDR3 protein. The sample yields about 620,000 distinct CDR3 sequences, roughly 16% seen once. This CDR3 spans 14 amino acids. Germline CDR1 is MNHEY and CDR2 is SVGEGT. V lost 6 bases, J lost 9 bases, and 18 bases lay in between. This sample also belongs to another study, concerning T cells in Graves' hyperthyroidism and ophthalmopathy. That paper states: Patients were excluded for uncontrolled infection, other autoimmune disease, pregnancy or lactation.

The TCR comes from a woman in her thirties with Graves disease. The source material was peripheral blood mononuclear cells (PBMCs), sampled at new diagnosis, from a patient treated with antithyroid drugs. This chain connects TRBV6-2 or TRBV6-3 to TRBJ1-5, with D perhaps TRBD1 (5 bases). CDR3 region: CASRPGKGVRPQHF. The CDR3 bases are TGTGCCAGCAGACCAGGGAAGGGTGTCCGGCCCCAGCATTTT.